Sequencing of this TCR beta chain was carried out in a study of post-analysis software for immune sequencing data (dated by TCRdb to about 2015). About the full investigation: Relapsing-remitting, secondary progressive and progressive-relapsing multiple sclerosis were recorded as disease courses, and subtype annotation was lacking for some patients. The patient repertoires were set against 10 to 11 previously published healthy control repertoires from donors whose ages ranged from roughly 6 to 27 years. A subset of samples was prepared in parallel using single-end sample barcoding, then pooled and co-amplified after Illumina adapter ligation.

The full study reports these points: The multiple sclerosis patient group was slightly younger than the control group. When samples were clustered directly using the F measure, samples prepared in the same batch co-clustered strongly, which prompted a batch-effect correction. Multiple sclerosis patients had significantly lower normalized Chao1 diversity than controls, a result that suggests substantial peripheral T-cell clonal expansion. Roughly 5 TRBV segments, including TRBV5-6, TRBV5-1 and TRBV20-1, were significantly more frequent in patients than controls.

This clonotype was picked up a small number of times. The antigen it binds to is not known. One base away there is no much larger clone; base qualities are not given. TCR beta repertoires were profiled from peripheral blood of 13 young patients with multiple sclerosis to demonstrate the VDJtools post-analysis software. The patients with multiple sclerosis were children and adolescents between about 6 and 15 years of age. From a lookup of the germline V gene (reference sequence), CDR1 and CDR2 are DFQATT and SNEGSKA. V drops 3 bases and J drops 3 bases, leaving 9 bases in between. The cysteine opens and the phenylalanine closes a CDR3 of 13 amino acids. Left in the record is the CDR3 DNA by itself, 39 bases read in frame from the first base. The library relied on PCR. For sequencing, an Illumina HiSeq 2500 was employed. Unique molecular identifiers were incorporated into TCR beta cDNA libraries to reduce PCR and sequencing biases. Every 1 to 10 million input T cells yielded 500,000 or so cDNA molecules, meaning each molecule approximated one T cell. The patient libraries were prepared and sequenced with the same protocol used for the earlier healthy control dataset. Samples belonging to the same batch were prepared together, multiplexed and sequenced on a shared HiSeq lane. For the original study's pipeline: Raw barcoded reads were processed with MIGEC, discarding single-read molecular identifier groups before consensus assembly and CDR3 extraction. VDJtools was used for post-analysis of the clonotype tables, with diversity normalized by down-sampling every dataset to the smallest sample size. To correct batch-related cross-sample contamination, repertoire overlap clustering matched CDR3 amino acid sequences but not nucleotide sequences. The public reads were run again by TCRdb, first through fastp at Q25 and then through MiXCR, and only productive beta chains were kept. Merged by CDR3 protein, the rows form single entries marked with the most common genes and DNA. The V and J calls were determined by TCRdb, not by the authors. Recorded for this sample are 500,000 to 600,000 distinct CDR3 sequences; 44% of them occurred a single time. Over 1.5% of the sample lies in the top ten.

In this chain, TRBV20-1 is recombined with TRBJ2-1, with the D gene call left open. Input material: blood. This clonotype originated in a girl between 5 and 17 years old with multiple sclerosis. The sequenced DNA is TGCAGTGCTAGTGTTACAGTCTACAATGAGCAGTTCTTC. The translation is CSASVTVYNEQFF.